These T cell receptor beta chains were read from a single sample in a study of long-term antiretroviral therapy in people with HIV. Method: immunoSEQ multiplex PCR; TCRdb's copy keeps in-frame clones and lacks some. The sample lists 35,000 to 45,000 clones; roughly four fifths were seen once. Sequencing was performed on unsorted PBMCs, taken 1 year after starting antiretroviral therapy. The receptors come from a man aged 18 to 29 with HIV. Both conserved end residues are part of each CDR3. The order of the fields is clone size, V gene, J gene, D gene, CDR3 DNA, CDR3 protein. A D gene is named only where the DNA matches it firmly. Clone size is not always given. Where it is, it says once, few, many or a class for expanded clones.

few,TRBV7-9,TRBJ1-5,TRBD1,TGTGCCAGCAGCTTTGAAGGGGGCGGCAATCAGCCCCAGCATTTT,CASSFEGGGNQPQHF
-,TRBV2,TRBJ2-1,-,TGTGCCAGCAGTGGGGGGGCAGACGAGCAGTTCTTC,CASSGGADEQFF
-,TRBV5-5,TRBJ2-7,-,TGTGCCAGCAGCCCCGCCCTCCTCTCCTACGAGCAGTACTTC,CASSPALLSYEQYF
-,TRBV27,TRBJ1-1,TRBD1,TGTGCCAGCAGTTTTTCGGACAGGGGGCAAATGGGGACTGAAGCTTTCTTT,CASSFSDRGQMGTEAFF
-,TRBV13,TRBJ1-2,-,TGTGCCAGCAGCCGGCGCCAGGGGATCTATGGCTACACCTTC,CASSRRQGIYGYTF
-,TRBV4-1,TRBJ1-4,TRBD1,TGCGCCAGCAGCCCCCCCGGACAGGCGAAGGGTGAAAAACTGTTTTTT,CASSPPGQAKGEKLFF
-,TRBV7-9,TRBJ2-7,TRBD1,TGTGCCAGCAGCCCCGGGACAGGGGCAACTCACGAGCAGTACTTC,CASSPGTGATHEQYF
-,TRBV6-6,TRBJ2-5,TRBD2,TGTGCCAGCAGTTTCCCGCGGGAGGGAGTAGAGACCCAGTACTTC,CASSFPREGVETQYF
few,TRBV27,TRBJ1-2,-,TGTGCCAGCAGTCGTCAGGGTCTTGATGGCTACACCTTC,CASSRQGLDGYTF
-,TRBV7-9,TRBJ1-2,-,TGTGCCAGCAGCTTAGGGGAAGGGACACCCCACTTC,CASSLGEGTPHF
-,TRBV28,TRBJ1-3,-,TGTGCCAGCAGTTTAGACAGACGGAGAAACACCATATATTTT,CASSLDRRRNTIYF
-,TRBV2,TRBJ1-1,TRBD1,TGTGCCAGCAGTGATGAGGGCAGGGGGTCTGAAGCTTTCTTT,CASSDEGRGSEAFF
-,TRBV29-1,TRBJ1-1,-,TGCAGCGCGGACGACAGGAGGGCCACTGAAGCTTTCTTT,CSADDRRATEAFF
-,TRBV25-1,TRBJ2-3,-,TGTGCCAGCAGTGAATACTCCCTAGCGAGCACAGATACGCAGTATTTT,CASSEYSLASTDTQYF
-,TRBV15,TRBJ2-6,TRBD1,TGTGCCACAGGACAGGGTTGGTTTACTTCTGGGGCCAACGTCCTGACTTTC,CATGQGWFTSGANVLTF
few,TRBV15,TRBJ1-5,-,TGTGCCACCAGCCCTGGGAGAGGGGACAATCAGCCCCAGCATTTT,CATSPGRGDNQPQHF
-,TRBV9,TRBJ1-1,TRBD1,TGTGCCAGCAGCGTCGGAACAGGGGGCACTGAAGCTTTCTTT,CASSVGTGGTEAFF
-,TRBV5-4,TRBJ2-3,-,TGTGCCAGCAGCGAAAGCACAGATACGCAGTATTTT,CASSESTDTQYF
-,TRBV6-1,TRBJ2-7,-,TGTGCCAGCGGGCTTTTCCGGGACACCTTCTACGAGCAGTACTTC,CASGLFRDTFYEQYF
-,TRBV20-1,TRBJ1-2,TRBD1,TGCAGTGCTAGATCATCGGACAGGCTCTACTTC,CSARSSDRLYF
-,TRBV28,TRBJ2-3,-,TGTGCCAGCAGTCTCGGGGCAGATACGCAGTATTTT,CASSLGADTQYF
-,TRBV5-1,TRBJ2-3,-,TGCGCCAGCAGCTTCCAGGGTGTTGCAGATACGCAGTATTTT,CASSFQGVADTQYF
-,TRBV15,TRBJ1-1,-,TGTGCCACCAGGGGCCTCGGTGCCGGCACTGAAGCTTTCTTT,CATRGLGAGTEAFF
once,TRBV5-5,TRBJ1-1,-,TGTGCCAGCAGCTTGGGGGACACTGAAGCTTTCTTT,CASSLGDTEAFF
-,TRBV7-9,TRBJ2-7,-,TGTGCCAGCAGCCCAAAGACAGGCTCCTACGAGCAGTACTTC,CASSPKTGSYEQYF
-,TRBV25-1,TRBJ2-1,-,TGTGCCAGCAGTGAAGGGTCCGAGGCCCACAATGAGCAGTTCTTC,CASSEGSEAHNEQFF
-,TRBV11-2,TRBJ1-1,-,TGTGCCAGCAGCCGACGAGAGATTAACACTGAAGCTTTCTTT,CASSRREINTEAFF